One sample yielded the 28 T cell receptor beta chains listed below, sequenced in a study of blood T cell repertoires in COVID-19 (dated by TCRdb to 2020 to 2021). The method behind the library was the immunoSEQ multiplex PCR assay. Here the immuneACCESS table is served through TCRdb, limited to in-frame sequences with V and J called. Missing clones are a known gap in these copies; in checked studies unresolved V genes cover under half, and the rest lacks a known reason. For this sample there are 60,000 to 75,000 clones; 86% appear just once. The ten top clones hold just under 2% of the sample. The specimen was peripheral blood. The receptors stem from a man aged 25 to 40 with acute or convalescent COVID-19.

The rearrangement links TRBV24-1 to TRBJ2-5, with TRBD1 matching 7 bases. With V trimmed by 4 bases and J by 5 bases, 9 bases remained unmatched. In germline, CDR1 is KGHDR, CDR2 SFDVKD. The CDR3 extends over 15 amino acids. The CDR3 bases are TGTGCCACCAGTGACCCAAGACAGGGCAGGGAGACCCAGTACTTC. This encodes CATSDPRQGRETQYF.

This rearrangement joins TRBV6-2 or TRBV6-3 to TRBJ2-7, with TRBD2 identical over 7 bases. The CDR3 sequence is 20 residues long. After removal of 0 bases from V and 2 bases from J, the junction contained 19 bases not matched to a gene. CDR1 is MNHEY, CDR2 SVGEGT, per germline. CDR3 coding DNA: TGTGCCAGCAGTTACTCGAGCGAAGGGCTACGGGGAGGGAACCCCTACGAGCAGTACTTC. Translated, it gives CASSYSSEGLRGGNPYEQYF.

The chain couples TRBV30 to TRBJ2-3; perhaps TRBD2 as D (6 bases). Trimming removed 2 bases from V and 3 bases from J, with 12 bases in between. The CDR3 runs 14 residues. Germline values: CDR1 GTSNPN, CDR2 SVGIG (reference sequence). The CDR3 region has the DNA TGTGCCTGGAGTCCAACCGGGACTACAGATACGCAGTATTTT. It translates to CAWSPTGTTDTQYF.

The chain is built from TRBV7-2 and TRBJ1-2; 11 positions agree with TRBD1. The CDR3 has 15 residues. The junction had 10 bases not matched to a gene; V was cut back by 1 base and J by 12 bases. Per germline, CDR1 SGHTA and CDR2 FQGNSA. CDR3 protein: CASSLGGQGVGANTF. The CDR3 DNA is TGTGCCAGCAGCTTAGGGGGACAGGGGGTAGGAGCTAACACCTTC.

The chain carries TRBV18 and TRBJ1-4; unclear D gene. The length of the CDR3 is 16 residues. Trimming left V 3 bases short and J 0 bases short, with 11 bases between. The germline V gene has CDR1 KGHSH and CDR2 LQKENI. The CDR3 nucleotides read TGTGCCAGCTCACCTGACATCTACGCAACTAATGAAAAACTGTTTTTT. As protein: CASSPDIYATNEKLFF.

J is TRBJ1-2 and V is TRBV5-6, with TRBD1 as a possible D gene (5 bases). The CDR3 has 16 amino acids. Germline CDR1 reads SGHDT; CDR2 reads YYEEEE. Trimming shortened V by 4 bases and J by 4 bases, and 20 bases separated the two germline ends. CDR3 loop: CASSLTRVLRGYGYTF. Written as DNA, the CDR3 is TGTGCCAGCAGCCTAACCCGGGTCCTTAGGGGCTATGGCTACACCTTC.

This chain joins TRBV4-2 and TRBJ1-1, with no clear D. Looked up from germline, CDR1 is LGHNA and CDR2 is YNFKEQ. Trimming stripped 1 base from V and 5 bases from J, with 14 bases between. This CDR3 spans 15 amino acids. This CDR3 reads CASSQGWGRGTEAFF. CDR3 DNA: TGTGCCAGCAGCCAAGGCTGGGGTCGAGGGACTGAAGCTTTCTTT.

J is TRBJ2-7 and V is TRBV7-9; 12 bases align to TRBD2. Germline-derived CDR1 and CDR2 are SEHNR and FQNEAQ (reference sequence). The junction had 2 bases not matched to a gene; V was cut back by 1 base and J by 13 bases. The CDR3 consists of 12 residues. The CDR3 region is CASSLGGLAGYF. CDR3 coding DNA: TGTGCCAGCAGCTTAGGCGGACTAGCGGGATACTTC.

The J gene is TRBJ2-3, the V gene TRBV18; a possible D gene is TRBD1 (6 bases). CDR1 KGHSH and CDR2 LQKENI come from the germline V gene. CDR3 length equals 17 residues. V lost 2 bases and J 2 bases, leaving 17 bases between the germline ends. The CDR3 here is CASSPALGYRDTDTQYF. In DNA, the CDR3 is TGTGCCAGCTCACCAGCACTAGGGTACAGGGACACAGATACGCAGTATTTT.

This clone was found once. The chain recombines TRBV19 with TRBJ2-3, with 10 bases aligning to TRBD2. The length of the CDR3 is 15 residues. The V gene's germline CDR1 is LNHDA and CDR2 SQIVND (reference sequence). Trimming at V came to 3 bases and at J to 3 bases, leaving 3 bases not matched to a gene. CDR3 nucleotides: TGTGCCAGTAGTATGTTTAGCGGGGGGACAGATACGCAGTATTTT. Protein product: CASSMFSGGTDTQYF.

The chain links TRBV30 to TRBJ1-3, with a weak D call TRBD1 (5 bases). CDR3 size: 13 residues. Germline-derived CDR1 and CDR2 are GTSNPN and SVGIG (reference sequence). V was shortened by 5 bases and J by 8 bases, with 16 bases between the two germline ends. CDR3 loop: CAWEAQGTDTIYF. In DNA, the CDR3 is TGTGCCTGGGAGGCCCAGGGTACGGACACCATATATTTT.

The CDR3 DNA is TGTGCCAGCTCACCATGGACAGGTGCTTACAATGAGCAGTTCTTC. The encoded protein is CASSPWTGAYNEQFF. The chain combines TRBV18 with TRBJ2-1; 7 positions match TRBD1. Germline lookup yields CDR1 KGHSH and CDR2 LQKENI. V lost 2 bases to trimming and J lost 4 bases; unmatched junction nucleotides: 5. The CDR3 is made up of 15 amino acids. The variable domain in full, with the rest retrieved from reference TRBV18 and TRBJ2-1, is NAGVMQNPRHLVRRRGQEARLRCSPMKGHSHVYWYRQLPEEGLKFMVYLQKENIIDESGMPKERFSAEFPKEGPSILRIQQVVRGDSAAYFCASSPWTGAYNEQFFGPGTRLTVL.

The genes are TRBV6-6 and TRBJ2-1; 7 nucleotides agree with TRBD1. The CDR3 has 17 residues. CDR1 is MNHNY, CDR2 SVGAGI, per germline (reference sequence). J was trimmed by 8 bases and V by 5 bases; bases with no gene match: 18. The CDR3 spells CASSLRRVSDRVDEQFF. For the CDR3, the DNA is TGTGCCAGCAGTCTCCGAAGGGTCTCCGACAGGGTGGATGAGCAGTTCTTC.

The chain carries TRBV5-4 and TRBJ1-1; a possible D gene is TRBD1 (6 bases). The CDR3 spans 14 residues. Germline V CDR1 and CDR2: SGHNT, YYREEE (reference sequence). V lost 3 bases and J lost 1, with 10 bases in between. The CDR3 region is CASSWTASNTEAFF. CDR3 DNA: TGTGCCAGCAGCTGGACAGCTTCGAACACTGAAGCTTTCTTT.

CDR3 amino acids: CASSHPSVEDPDTQYF. CDR3 nucleotide sequence: TGTGCCAGCAGCCACCCTTCTGTAGAGGATCCAGATACGCAGTATTTT. V usage is TRBV3-1 (or the pseudogene TRBV3-2) and J usage is TRBJ2-3; D gene ambiguous. The ends were cut back, 3 bases at V and 4 bases at J, with 17 bases in the middle. Germline V gives CDR1 LGHDT, CDR2 YNNKEL (reference sequence). This CDR3 region has 16 residues.

The chain uses TRBV12-3 or TRBV12-4 and TRBJ2-1; 11 bases align to TRBD1. Trimming cost V 5 bases and J 8 bases; bases outside gene matches: 2. The CDR3 runs 13 residues. CDR3 sequence reads: CASSRDRGDEQFF. CDR3 coding DNA: TGTGCCAGCAGTAGGGACAGGGGGGATGAGCAGTTCTTC.

This clone is labeled as medium-sized. The same CDR3 also results from other DNA sequences found in this sample. This chain links TRBV9 with TRBJ1-2, with D unclear. CDR1 and CDR2 from the germline V gene are SGDLS and YYNGEE. CDR3 size: 13 residues. Trimming shortened V by 3 bases and J by 4 bases, and 10 bases separated the two germline ends. Here the CDR3 DNA reads TGTGCCAGCAGCGCTGGCGAGGGCTATGGCTACACCTTC. Translation: CASSAGEGYGYTF.

The chain combines TRBV5-5 with TRBJ1-1, with a weak D call TRBD1 (6 bases). The germline V and J ends were trimmed by 4 bases and 4 bases, with 17 bases remaining between them. The CDR3 has 15 amino acids. CDR1 SGHKS and CDR2 YYEKEE come from the germline V gene (reference sequence). CDR3 sequence: CASSPRGGSGTEAFF. In DNA form, the CDR3 reads TGTGCCAGCAGCCCGCGGGGGGGCTCGGGCACTGAAGCTTTCTTT.

The chain has TRBV5-1 and TRBJ1-1; no clear D. The CDR3 covers 14 residues. Germline V gene lookup returns CDR1 SGHRS and CDR2 YFSETQ. Trimming removed 4 bases from V and 1 base from J, with 11 bases in between. The CDR3 reads CASSPTTQNTEAFF. The CDR3 region has the DNA TGCGCCAGCAGCCCGACGACACAGAACACTGAAGCTTTCTTT.

The J gene is TRBJ1-2, the V gene TRBV5-1; D perhaps matches TRBD1 (5 bases). The CDR3 covers 15 residues. V lost 4 bases, J lost 2 bases, and 15 bases lay in between. Per germline, CDR1 SGHRS and CDR2 YFSETQ. In nucleotides, the CDR3 is TGCGCCAGCAGCCCAAGGGGCCGGTCCAACTATGGCTACACCTTC. Its translation is CASSPRGRSNYGYTF.

This chain links TRBV6-1 with TRBJ1-2, with D possibly matching TRBD1 (5 bases). Looked up from germline, CDR1 is MNHNS and CDR2 is SASEGT. The CDR3 runs 14 residues. The V end was cut by 2 bases, the J end by 4 bases, with 11 bases between. The DNA of the CDR3 is TGTGCCAGCAGTGAATGGGTGGGGGGCTATGGCTACACCTTC. Translated, it gives CASSEWVGGYGYTF.

This chain connects TRBV18 to TRBJ2-7; 10 bases are shared with TRBD2. The length of the CDR3 is 15 residues. Germline V CDR1 and CDR2: KGHSH, LQKENI. Trimming removed 2 bases from V and 7 bases from J; junction bases left unmatched: 8. In DNA, the CDR3 is TGTGCCAGCTCACCAGCAGCGGGAGGGCCTGGGGAGCAGTACTTC. Translating it yields CASSPAAGGPGEQYF.

This clone showed up many times. Other DNA sequences from this sample encode an identical CDR3 as well. The genes are TRBV9 and TRBJ1-2; 7 nucleotides align to TRBD1. CDR1 is SGDLS, CDR2 YYNGEE, per germline. The length of the CDR3 is 13 residues. J gave up 4 bases and V 3 bases, and 3 bases lay outside the gene matches. Here the CDR3 DNA reads TGTGCCAGCAGCGGAGGGGACAGCTATGGCTACACCTTC. This codes for CASSGGDSYGYTF.

The rearrangement joins TRBV5-5 to TRBJ2-1, with 9 bases identical to TRBD2. Germline lookup yields CDR1 SGHKS and CDR2 YYEKEE (reference sequence). The V gene end was trimmed by 1 base and the J gene end by 6 bases; junction bases not matched to a gene: 5. This CDR3 is built from 15 residues. CDR3 sequence reads: CASSLRTSELNEQFF. The CDR3 nucleotides read TGTGCCAGCAGCTTGCGGACTAGCGAACTCAATGAGCAGTTCTTC.

The chain couples TRBV6-4 to TRBJ2-7; D possibly corresponds to TRBD1 (5 bases). The germline CDR1 and CDR2 sequences are MRHNA and SNTAGT. V lost 0 bases and J 2 bases, leaving 11 bases between the germline ends. The length of the CDR3 is 15 residues. Written as DNA, the CDR3 is TGTGCCAGCAGTGACTCGAGGTTCAGGGCCTACGAGCAGTACGTC. Translation: CASSDSRFRAYEQYV.

The chain employs TRBV7-3 and TRBJ2-1, with 9 positions matching TRBD2. Unmatched junction bases numbered 2, after V lost 5 bases and J lost 6 bases. Germline V gene data show CDR1 as SGHTA and CDR2 as FQGTGA. The CDR3 has 13 residues. Written as DNA, the CDR3 is TGTGCCAGCAGCCAGACTAGCGGCAATGAGCAGTTCTTC. This codes for CASSQTSGNEQFF.

The V call is TRBV9, the J call TRBJ2-7, with D possibly matching TRBD1 (5 bases). The V gene's germline CDR1 is SGDLS and CDR2 YYNGEE. The CDR3 extends over 12 amino acids. The V end lost 3 bases, the J end lost 7 bases, and 11 bases lay between the germline ends. The CDR3 is CASSGRGEEQYF. CDR3 coding DNA: TGTGCCAGCAGCGGAAGGGGCGAGGAGCAGTACTTC.

This chain connects TRBV5-4 to TRBJ2-3; 10 bases align to TRBD2. The germline V gene encodes CDR1 SGHNT and CDR2 YYREEE (reference sequence). Losses at the gene ends were 5 bases for V and 6 bases for J; bases not matched to a gene: 9. The CDR3 totals 15 residues. The CDR3 protein is CASRTAGGPVDTQYF. CDR3 DNA: TGTGCCAGCAGGACAGCGGGAGGGCCGGTTGATACGCAGTATTTT.